The rows below give T cell receptor beta chains drawn from one sample of a study of cytomegalovirus exposure and HLA in healthy donors. Produced via immunoSEQ multiplex PCR; TCRdb's table is partial and in-frame only. Counted here are around 92,000 clones, roughly 76% occurring once; the ten biggest clones make up 7% to 9%. The specimen sequenced was PBMCs. These receptors originate from a human donor in good health. The CDR3 runs from the conserved cysteine through the conserved F or W. D genes are given only for firm matches. Expanded clones get a size class; other rows say once, few or many, or leave the size out.

V	J	size	D	CDR3	DNA
TRBV5-1	TRBJ2-1	-	TRBD2	CASSLVRASGIVEQFF	TGCGCCAGCAGCTTGGTAAGGGCTAGCGGGATCGTTGAGCAGTTCTTC
TRBV15	TRBJ2-7	-	-	CATSRARTARDEQYF	TGTGCCACCAGCAGAGCTCGGACAGCTCGGGACGAGCAGTACTTC
TRBV5-1	TRBJ1-1	-	TRBD1	CASSLVAGGNTEAFF	TGCGCCAGCAGCTTGGTAGCAGGGGGCAACACTGAAGCTTTCTTT
TRBV7-2	TRBJ2-3	few	TRBD2	CASSPRGLATDTQYF	TGTGCCAGCAGCCCCAGGGGACTAGCAACAGATACGCAGTATTTT
TRBV7-9	TRBJ2-1	-	TRBD2	CASSFLAGGNSYNEQFF	TGTGCCAGCAGCTTTTTAGCGGGGGGCAACTCCTACAATGAGCAGTTCTTC
TRBV25-1	TRBJ1-2	-	-	CASSLGRGPLSF	TGTGCCAGCAGTTTGGGTCGGGGTCCCCTATCATTC
TRBV25-1	TRBJ1-1	few	-	CASSQKGETAFF	TGTGCCAGCAGTCAAAAAGGGGAAACAGCTTTCTTT
TRBV6-5	TRBJ2-5	-	TRBD1	CASSSDRGETQYF	TGTGCCAGCAGCTCGGACAGGGGTGAGACCCAGTACTTC
TRBV10-3	TRBJ2-3	-	-	CAISEGRAADTQYF	TGTGCCATCAGTGAGGGCAGGGCAGCAGATACGCAGTATTTT
TRBV19	TRBJ1-5	-	-	CASREGVSNQPQHF	TGTGCCAGTCGGGAGGGTGTGAGCAATCAGCCCCAGCATTTT
TRBV5-1	TRBJ2-7	-	-	CASRITGISSYEQYF	TGCGCCAGCAGAATCACAGGTATAAGCTCCTACGAGCAGTACTTC
TRBV19	TRBJ2-7	-	-	CASSIQGSSYEQYF	TGTGCCAGTAGTATTCAGGGGAGCTCCTACGAGCAGTACTTC
TRBV18	TRBJ2-7	-	TRBD1	CASSPVGTDGRDYEQYF	TGTGCCAGCTCACCAGTTGGGACAGACGGTCGGGACTACGAGCAGTACTTC
TRBV7-9	TRBJ1-5	-	-	CASSPGGNQPQHF	TGTGCCAGCAGCCCCGGTGGCAATCAGCCCCAGCATTTT
TRBV10-3	TRBJ2-4	-	TRBD2	CAISEGLAGGFAKNIQYF	TGTGCCATCAGTGAAGGCCTAGCGGGAGGGTTCGCCAAAAACATTCAGTACTTC
TRBV18	TRBJ1-1	-	-	CASSPAENTEAFF	TGTGCCAGCTCACCGGCGGAAAACACTGAAGCTTTCTTT
TRBV18	TRBJ2-5	once	-	CASSVGRPQETQYF	TGTGCCAGTTCCGTGGGGCGGCCCCAAGAGACCCAGTACTTC
TRBV19	TRBJ2-2	-	TRBD2	CASSILFGGGNTGELFF	TGTGCCAGTAGTATATTGTTTGGCGGGGGGAACACCGGGGAGCTGTTTTTT
TRBV5-1	TRBJ1-6	-	TRBD1	CASSWRPGQSNSPLHF	TGCGCCAGCAGCTGGAGACCGGGACAGAGCAATTCACCCCTCCACTTT
TRBV5-5	TRBJ2-3	once	-	CASSPGLGAPSDTQYF	TGTGCCAGCAGCCCAGGTCTGGGGGCTCCCTCAGATACGCAGTATTTT
TRBV10-3	TRBJ2-1	-	-	CAIRATDERVNNEQFF	TGTGCCATCAGGGCCACGGACGAGCGGGTGAACAATGAGCAGTTCTTC
TRBV2	TRBJ2-6	few	TRBD1	CATTGQGVTSGANVLTF	TGTGCCACTACGGGACAGGGGGTTACCTCTGGGGCCAACGTCCTGACTTTC
TRBV12-5	TRBJ1-3	-	-	CASGPQASGNTIYF	TGTGCTAGTGGGCCTCAGGCATCTGGAAACACCATATATTTT
TRBV7-8	TRBJ1-1	-	-	CASSPDTEAFF	TGTGCCAGCAGCCCGGACACTGAAGCTTTCTTT
TRBV5-1	TRBJ2-1	-	TRBD1	CASSTGTVYNEQFF	TGCGCCAGCTCAACCGGGACAGTCTACAATGAGCAGTTCTTC
TRBV6-5	TRBJ1-1	once	-	CASTWEGGTEAFF	TGTGCCAGCACCTGGGAGGGGGGCACTGAAGCTTTCTTT
TRBV29-1	TRBJ1-2	-	TRBD1	CSVEVRGRLYTF	TGCAGCGTTGAAGTCAGGGGGCGTCTCTACACCTTC
TRBV6-6	TRBJ2-7	-	TRBD1	CASRTGQGSHYEQYF	TGTGCCAGCAGAACCGGACAGGGTAGTCACTACGAGCAGTACTTC
TRBV4-1	TRBJ2-2	once	-	CASSQGRITGELFF	TGCGCCAGCAGCCAAGGTCGTATCACCGGGGAGCTGTTTTTT
TRBV5-1	TRBJ1-1	once	-	CASSSQQLNTEAFF	TGCGCCAGCAGCTCTCAACAGTTGAACACTGAAGCTTTCTTT
TRBV19	TRBJ1-1	-	-	CASSAQQRENTEAFF	TGTGCCAGTAGTGCCCAACAGAGAGAGAACACTGAAGCTTTCTTT
TRBV4-2	TRBJ2-1	-	-	CASSQERSVGLLDNEQFF	TGTGCCAGCAGCCAAGAACGTTCAGTGGGACTCTTGGACAATGAGCAGTTCTTC
TRBV9	TRBJ1-2	-	TRBD1	CASSVDSRDSYGYTF	TGTGCCAGCAGCGTAGATAGCCGGGACAGCTATGGCTACACCTTC
TRBV4-1	TRBJ2-7	-	TRBD1	CASSQAPTGLNREQYF	TGCGCCAGCAGCCAGGCCCCGACAGGGTTGAATAGGGAGCAGTACTTC
TRBV19	TRBJ2-5	once	-	CASGDTYQETQYF	TGTGCCAGTGGGGACACCTACCAAGAGACCCAGTACTTC
TRBV19	TRBJ2-5	-	TRBD2	CASSILRGAGEETQYF	TGTGCCAGTAGTATATTGCGGGGGGCCGGGGAAGAGACCCAGTACTTC
TRBV18	TRBJ2-7	-	TRBD2	CASSPMGGGAGEQYF	TGTGCCAGCTCACCCATGGGGGGAGGGGCTGGCGAGCAGTACTTC
TRBV10-1	TRBJ2-1	-	-	CASSKAAGPREQFF	TGCGCCAGCAGTAAAGCGGCGGGGCCGCGTGAGCAGTTCTTC
TRBV6-5	TRBJ2-3	-	-	CASSYSPVPGDTQYF	TGTGCCAGCAGTTACTCCCCTGTCCCCGGGGATACGCAGTATTTT
TRBV7-2	TRBJ2-7	-	TRBD1	CASSRDRVGYEQYF	TGTGCCAGCAGCCGGGACAGAGTGGGGTACGAGCAGTACTTC
TRBV7-2	TRBJ1-3	-	TRBD1	CASSFHSRQGSSGNTIYF	TGTGCCAGCAGCTTTCACTCCCGACAGGGGAGCTCTGGAAACACCATATATTTT
TRBV29-1	TRBJ2-3	-	-	CSVVDYLNTDTQYF	TGCAGCGTTGTGGACTACCTAAACACAGATACGCAGTATTTT
TRBV12-2	TRBJ2-2	once	-	CASRPPTGWTGELFF	TGTGCAAGTCGCCCTCCGACAGGGTGGACCGGGGAGCTGTTTTTT
TRBV19	TRBJ1-1	-	-	CASSIPTTEAFF	TGTGCCAGTAGTATCCCGACTACTGAAGCTTTCTTT
TRBV11-2	TRBJ2-1	-	-	CASSLVRGGEQFF	TGTGCCAGCAGCTTAGTTAGGGGGGGGGAGCAGTTCTTC
TRBV6-1	TRBJ1-5	-	-	CASSEERGPQHF	TGTGCCAGCAGTGAAGAACGAGGTCCCCAGCATTTT
TRBV7-9	TRBJ1-4	-	-	CASSFIGTNEKLFF	TGTGCCAGCAGCTTTATCGGAACTAATGAAAAACTGTTTTTT
TRBV28	TRBJ1-6	-	TRBD1	CASRQGSSPLHF	TGTGCCAGTCGACAGGGGAGTTCACCCCTCCACTTT
TRBV2	TRBJ1-5	-	-	CASTGLENQPQHF	TGTGCCAGTACAGGGCTGGAAAATCAGCCCCAGCATTTT
TRBV19	TRBJ2-2	-	-	CASSSDRTGELFF	TGTGCCAGTAGTTCAGACAGAACCGGGGAGCTGTTTTTT
TRBV7-9	TRBJ1-1	-	TRBD1	CASSLPRQGVKFTEAFF	TGTGCCAGCAGCTTACCTAGACAGGGCGTTAAGTTCACTGAAGCTTTCTTT
TRBV18	TRBJ2-7	-	TRBD1	CASSPDRGEQYF	TGTGCCAGCTCACCAGACAGGGGCGAGCAGTACTTC
TRBV5-6	TRBJ1-2	-	TRBD1	CASSSLDREYGYTF	TGTGCCAGCAGCTCACTAGACAGGGAATATGGCTACACCTTC
TRBV27	TRBJ1-1	-	TRBD1	CASSLQGARTEAFF	TGTGCCAGCAGTTTACAGGGGGCCCGAACTGAAGCTTTCTTT
TRBV4-2	TRBJ2-5	-	-	CASSQVAGLETQYF	TGTGCCAGCAGCCAAGTGGCAGGGCTGGAGACCCAGTACTTC